This record concerns one T cell receptor (beta chain) sequence. The antigen remains undetermined. Certain patients, namely those with other autoimmune diseases, uncontrolled infections, pregnancy or lactation, were excluded. This record comes from a study of Graves' ophthalmopathy and Graves' hyperthyroidism. Looking at the study overall: The term stable hyperthyroidism indicated an absence of ophthalmopathy within 18 months of follow-up.

Beta-chain TCR CDR3 regions were amplified from RNA transcripts. Second-round multiplex PCR came after first-round RT-PCR with HTBI primers. TCRdb reanalysed the multiplex PCR reads using MiXCR and keeps one entry per CDR3 protein. The sample records about 550,000 distinct CDR3 sequences, approximately 35% being singletons. General study findings and limits: Most thyroid clonotypes with frequency above 0.001 were detected in blood too. The model's ophthalmopathy progression predictions had approximately 69% sensitivity and just under 75% specificity.

Input material: peripheral blood or thyroid tissue (not recorded which). The receptor was isolated from an adult man with Graves' hyperthyroidism.

In DNA form, the CDR3 reads TGTGCCAGCACGGGATCCCGGAGATGGTATGGTGGCTACACCTTC. Its translation is CASTGSRRWYGGYTF. This chain joins TRBV12-3 or TRBV12-4 and TRBJ1-2; D unresolved. V was clipped by 7 bases and J by 7 bases, with 22 bases between them. The length of the CDR3 is 15 residues.